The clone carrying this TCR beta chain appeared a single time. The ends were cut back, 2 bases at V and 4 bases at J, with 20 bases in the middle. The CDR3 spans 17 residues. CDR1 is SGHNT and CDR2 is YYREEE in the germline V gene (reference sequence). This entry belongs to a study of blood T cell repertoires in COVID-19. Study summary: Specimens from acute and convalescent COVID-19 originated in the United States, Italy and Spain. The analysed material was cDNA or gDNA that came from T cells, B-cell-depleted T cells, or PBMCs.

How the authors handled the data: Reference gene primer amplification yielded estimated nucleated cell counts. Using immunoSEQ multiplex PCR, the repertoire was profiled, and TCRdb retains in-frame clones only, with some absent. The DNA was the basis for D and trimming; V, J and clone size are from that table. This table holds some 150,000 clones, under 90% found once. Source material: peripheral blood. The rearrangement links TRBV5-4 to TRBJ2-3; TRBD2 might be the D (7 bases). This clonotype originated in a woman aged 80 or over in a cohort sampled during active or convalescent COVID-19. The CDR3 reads CASSFGGGLFIADTQYF. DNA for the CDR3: TGTGCCAGCAGCTTTGGCGGGGGCCTTTTTATAGCAGATACGCAGTATTTT.